Detailed here is one TCR beta chain. This record comes from a study of control samples from healthy donors and cancer patients. Some clones are missing from TCRdb's copy, which holds only in-frame ones; the method was immunoSEQ multiplex PCR. The data hold 150,000 to 200,000 clones, with roughly 90% observed a single time. This CDR3 region has 17 residues. CDR1 is ENHRY and CDR2 is SYGVKD in the germline V gene. Germline trimming cut 5 bases from V and 6 bases from J; bases unmatched to any gene: 11. The chain couples TRBV10-3 to TRBJ2-3; 13 nucleotides match TRBD2. The source of this sequence is a woman aged 30 to 39 in good health. The material sequenced was blood. The CDR3 coding sequence is TGTGCCATCAGTCAAACACTAGCGGGAGGGCCCGGGGATACGCAGTATTTT. Translating gives CAISQTLAGGPGDTQYF.